This T cell receptor beta chain originates from a study of graft-versus-host responses after intestinal transplantation. Study-wide background: Every recipient underwent anti-thymocyte globulin induction, then tacrolimus and steroids for two to four years.

V lost 6 bases, J lost 4 bases, and 12 bases lay in between. This CDR3 is built from 14 residues. The germline gives CDR1 SNHLY, CDR2 FYNNEI. This clone occurred a few times. The antigen is not known. Some clones are missing from TCRdb's copy, which holds only in-frame ones; the method was immunoSEQ multiplex PCR. The sample lists nearly 110,000 clones; about 87% were seen once. The receptor was isolated from a human donor who was the organ donor for an intestinal transplant. The sample consisted of unstimulated CD4+ T cells sorted from spleen or lymph node cells, taken before transplant. The rearrangement uses TRBV2 and TRBJ1-4; weak D call: TRBD1 (6 bases). The CDR3 loop is CASRKDRFNEKLFF. The CDR3 region has the DNA TGTGCCAGCAGGAAAGACAGGTTTAATGAAAAACTGTTTTTT.